This is a list of T cell receptor beta chains from one sample in a study of T cell repertoires in cytomegalovirus infection. The antigens for these receptors are not known. Each CDR3 protein gets one entry after TCRdb re-called the reads with MiXCR. The data show roughly 920,000 distinct CDR3 sequences, 31% seen once. The sequenced sample was cultured CD8+ T cells from PBMCs, obtained from culture after CMV antigen stimulation. These receptors were taken from a human donor in good health (CMV status not recorded). Some clones in this sample may be carry-over from other donors' samples. CDR3s include the opening cysteine and the closing phenylalanine or tryptophan. The D gene is left open where the match is weak. Some rows have no size entry. The others give once, few or many, or a class for an expanded clone.

CDR3 DNA	CDR3 protein	D gene	V gene	J gene	clone size
TGCAGCGTAGGGACCTACACTGAAGCTTTCTTT	CSVGTYTEAFF	-	TRBV29-1	TRBJ1-1	-
TGTGCCAGCAGTCTGGACAGCCCCACTGAAGCTTTCTTT	CASSLDSPTEAFF	-	TRBV6-1	TRBJ1-1	few
TGTGCCAGCAGCTTAACAGGGTTGGATAATTCACCCCTCCACTTT	CASSLTGLDNSPLHF	-	TRBV7-6	TRBJ1-6	many
TGCGCCAGCAGCCAAGATTCCTTCTCCTACAATGAGCAGTTCTTC	CASSQDSFSYNEQFF	-	TRBV4-1	TRBJ2-1	few
TGTGCCATACGACAGGGGCAAAAAAATGAGCAGTTCTTC	CAIRQGQKNEQFF	TRBD1	TRBV7-9	TRBJ2-1	few
TGCGCCAGCAGTGAGCTGGCAACCTACGAGCAGTACTTC	CASSELATYEQYF	-	TRBV10-2	TRBJ2-7	-
TGTGCCAGCAGTATTACAGGGACAGAAAAACTGTTTTTT	CASSITGTEKLFF	-	TRBV2	TRBJ1-4	few
TGCAGTGCTAGAGATCGAGGACAGGGACCGTATAGCAATCAGCCCCAGCATTTT	CSARDRGQGPYSNQPQHF	TRBD1	TRBV20-1	TRBJ1-5	few
TGTGCCAGCAGTAATTCGGGTTACTCCTATAATTCACCCCTCCACTTT	CASSNSGYSYNSPLHF	-	TRBV6-6	TRBJ1-6	-
TGTGCCAACAGTCGCCAAAACTACCGGGACAGGGAGGGTGGCTACACCTTC	CANSRQNYRDREGGYTF	TRBD1	TRBV28	TRBJ1-2	-
TGTGCCAGCAGCCAAGATCGGGAAGGCAGCAATCAGCCCCAGCATTTT	CASSQDREGSNQPQHF	-	TRBV4-2	TRBJ1-5	-
TGTGCCAGCAGCGTAGCTAAAGCAGGCAGCTCCTACAATGAGCAGTTCTTC	CASSVAKAGSSYNEQFF	-	TRBV9	TRBJ2-1	-
TGCAGCGCGCCGGGGGGCCGCGCGGGTGGCTACACCTTC	CSAPGGRAGGYTF	-	TRBV20-1	TRBJ1-2	-
TGCAGTGGCTTCCCTTCGGACGAGGGCTACAATGAGCAGTTCTTC	CSGFPSDEGYNEQFF	-	TRBV20-1	TRBJ2-1	-
TGTGCCAGCAGCTTAGCGATGTCGACCGGGCTAGGCTCCTACAATGAGCAGTTCTTC	CASSLAMSTGLGSYNEQFF	-	TRBV7-9	TRBJ2-1	-
TGTGCCAGCACCTCGACCCGGGACAGCTTCTCCTACGAGCAGTACTTC	CASTSTRDSFSYEQYF	TRBD1	TRBV6-2/TRBV6-3	TRBJ2-7	few
TGTGCCAGCAGTGGAGACCCAAGGACTGGCTATGGCTACACCTTC	CASSGDPRTGYGYTF	-	TRBV6-8	TRBJ1-2	-
TGTGCCAGCAGCCAAGATGCGGGGTTGTACAATGAGCAGTTCTTC	CASSQDAGLYNEQFF	-	TRBV3-1	TRBJ2-1	-
TGTGCCAGCAGCTCCGAGGGGAGAGAGCAGTACTTC	CASSSEGREQYF	-	TRBV13	TRBJ2-7	-
TGTGCCAGCAGCTCGACCGCTTATAATCAGCCCCAGCATTTT	CASSSTAYNQPQHF	-	TRBV13	TRBJ1-5	-
TGTGCCACCAGTGATTCGACAGAGGCCTCTGGGGCCAACGTCCTGACTTTC	CATSDSTEASGANVLTF	-	TRBV24-1	TRBJ2-6	-
TGTGCCACCAGTGATTTGAGGCGGACTGTCGACAATGAGCAGTTCTTC	CATSDLRRTVDNEQFF	-	TRBV24-1	TRBJ2-1	-
TGCGCCAGCAGCCAAGATTCGGCTAGCGGGGGCCTCACAGATACGCAGTATTTT	CASSQDSASGGLTDTQYF	TRBD2	TRBV4-3	TRBJ2-3	-
TGTGCCAGCAGCCTGTCGTTCGAGACATCAAGCGGGGAGCTGTTTTTT	CASSLSFETSSGELFF	-	TRBV11-2	TRBJ2-2	-
TGTGCCAGCAGTCCCGACTTATACACAGATACGCAGTATTTT	CASSPDLYTDTQYF	-	TRBV12-3/TRBV12-4	TRBJ2-3	many
TGTGCCAGCAGTTTACAAGACCCCGGGAGCTCCTATAATTCACCCCTCCACTTT	CASSLQDPGSSYNSPLHF	-	TRBV27	TRBJ1-6	few
TGTGCCAGCAGTTACTCCAGCTTGAATCAGCCCCAGCATTTT	CASSYSSLNQPQHF	-	TRBV6-2/TRBV6-3	TRBJ1-5	-
TGTGCCAGCAGCACAGGGGGCGGCGCTGAAGCTTTCTTT	CASSTGGGAEAFF	TRBD1	TRBV7-6	TRBJ1-1	many
TGTGCCAGCAGTCCCACAGGGAGCCAAGAGACCCAGTACTTC	CASSPTGSQETQYF	-	TRBV12-3/TRBV12-4	TRBJ2-5	few
TGCGCCAGCATCCATTTGGACCTGGACGGGACAGCTGAAGAGACCCAGTACTTC	CASIHLDLDGTAEETQYF	TRBD1	TRBV5-1	TRBJ2-5	few
TGTGCCAGCAGTCCATTTGGGGGCAGCACAGATACGCAGTATTTT	CASSPFGGSTDTQYF	-	TRBV7-3	TRBJ2-3	few
TGTGCCAGCAGTTCCACTGAACGGGGCCCAAACTATGGCTACACCTTC	CASSSTERGPNYGYTF	-	TRBV27	TRBJ1-2	-
TGTGCCAGCAGGAACAGGGGCGCGAACACCGGGGAGCTGTTTTTT	CASRNRGANTGELFF	TRBD1	TRBV28	TRBJ2-2	-
TGTGCCAGCAGCGTAGCACAGGGGGTAGCGGGGGGCCACCGAAACACCGGGGAGCTGTTTTTT	CASSVAQGVAGGHRNTGELFF	TRBD2	TRBV9	TRBJ2-2	few
TGTGCCAGTAGTGTTCAGGGGGGGGCCGAACTAGAGCAGTTCTTC	CASSVQGGAELEQFF	-	TRBV19	TRBJ2-1	few
TGTGCTAGCAGCTTAGTCCCTACTAGCACAGATACGCAGTATTTT	CASSLVPTSTDTQYF	-	TRBV7-7	TRBJ2-3	many
TGTGCCAGCAGTTCCCCGATGCTTTTGCCTCCAGATACGCAGTATTTT	CASSSPMLLPPDTQYF	-	TRBV6-2/TRBV6-3	TRBJ2-3	-
TGTGCCAGCAGTCCCCAGCGTGGGAATGAGCAGTTCTTC	CASSPQRGNEQFF	-	TRBV28	TRBJ2-1	few
TGTGCCAGCAGTTCGAGACAGGGGCACTACAATGAGCAGTTCTTC	CASSSRQGHYNEQFF	TRBD1	TRBV6-2/TRBV6-3	TRBJ2-1	-
TGTGCCAGCAGTTTTGCTGAGGGACACTACAATGAGCAGTTCTTC	CASSFAEGHYNEQFF	-	TRBV28	TRBJ2-1	-
TGCAGTGCTAGAGTATTGAAAGGGAGAGGGCAGCCCCAGCATTTT	CSARVLKGRGQPQHF	-	TRBV20-1	TRBJ1-5	-
TGTGCCAGCAGCTCCACGGCGGCCTACAATGAGCAGTTCTTC	CASSSTAAYNEQFF	-	TRBV7-9	TRBJ2-1	few
TGTGCCAGCAGTTGGGACAGTGAAGCTTTCTTT	CASSWDSEAFF	TRBD1	TRBV6-8	TRBJ1-1	-
TGCAGTGCTAGAGGTTTTGGGGCAGATACGCAGTATTTT	CSARGFGADTQYF	-	TRBV20-1	TRBJ2-3	-
TGTGCCAGCAGTACTCGACCCGGGACTAGCGGGATCGGGGAGCTGTTTTTT	CASSTRPGTSGIGELFF	TRBD2	TRBV6-2/TRBV6-3	TRBJ2-2	-
TGTGCCAGTAGTATAGGGGCAGGGAGTCAGCCCCAGCATTTT	CASSIGAGSQPQHF	-	TRBV19	TRBJ1-5	-
TGCAGTGGGGATGGGGCGGGGGGGTTTTACAATGAGCAGTTCTTC	CSGDGAGGFYNEQFF	TRBD2	TRBV20-1	TRBJ2-1	-
TGTGCCAGCACTGCCGGGACGGTTAGCACAGATACGCAGTATTTT	CASTAGTVSTDTQYF	-	TRBV2	TRBJ2-3	many
TGTGCCAGCAGTGAATCGGGATCTACTAGTTCACCCCTCCACTTT	CASSESGSTSSPLHF	-	TRBV6-4	TRBJ1-6	-
TGTGCCAGCAGCCCCGAACCGTGGACTAGCGGTCACAATGAGCAGTTCTTC	CASSPEPWTSGHNEQFF	TRBD2	TRBV7-6	TRBJ2-1	many
TGTGCCAGCAGTCCCTTGACTAGCGGGTCCCCCTACAATGAGCAGTTCTTC	CASSPLTSGSPYNEQFF	TRBD2	TRBV6-2/TRBV6-3	TRBJ2-1	-
TGCAGTGCTCCAAGAGGATACGAGCAGTACTTC	CSAPRGYEQYF	-	TRBV20-1	TRBJ2-7	few
TGTGCCAGCAGTTCGAGCAGGACAGGTTCGGCCACTGAAGCTTTCTTT	CASSSSRTGSATEAFF	TRBD1	TRBV6-2/TRBV6-3	TRBJ1-1	few
TGTGCCAGCAGTGAAGCGGTGCAGGGGGCCAGGGATGAGCAGTTCTTC	CASSEAVQGARDEQFF	TRBD1	TRBV6-1	TRBJ2-1	few
TGTGCCAGTAGTATCAACGGGGGCACGAATCAGCCCCAGCATTTT	CASSINGGTNQPQHF	-	TRBV19	TRBJ1-5	few
TGTGCCAGCAGCTTAGACAGGGGGCAAGTCTCTAACTATGGCTACACCTTC	CASSLDRGQVSNYGYTF	TRBD1	TRBV7-9	TRBJ1-2	-
TGCAGTGCCGAAGCTAGCGTTATAGTCGATACGCAGTATTTT	CSAEASVIVDTQYF	-	TRBV20-1	TRBJ2-3	-